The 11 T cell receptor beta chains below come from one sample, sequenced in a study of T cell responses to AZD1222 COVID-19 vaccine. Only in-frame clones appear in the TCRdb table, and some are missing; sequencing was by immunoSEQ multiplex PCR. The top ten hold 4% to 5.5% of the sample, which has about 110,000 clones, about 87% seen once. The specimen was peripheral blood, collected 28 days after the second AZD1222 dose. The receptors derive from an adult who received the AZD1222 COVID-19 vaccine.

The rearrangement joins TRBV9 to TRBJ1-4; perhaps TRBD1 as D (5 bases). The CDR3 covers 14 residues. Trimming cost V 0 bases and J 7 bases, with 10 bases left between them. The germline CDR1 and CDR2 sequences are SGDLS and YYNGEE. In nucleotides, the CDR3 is TGTGCCAGCAGCGTAGAAGGGGTTGGTGAAAAACTGTTTTTT. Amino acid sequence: CASSVEGVGEKLFF.

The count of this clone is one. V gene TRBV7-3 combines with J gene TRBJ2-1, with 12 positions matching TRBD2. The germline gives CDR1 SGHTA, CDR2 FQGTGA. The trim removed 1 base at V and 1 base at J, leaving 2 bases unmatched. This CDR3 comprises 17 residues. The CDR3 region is CASSLIGTSGSYNEQFF. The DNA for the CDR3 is TGTGCCAGCAGCTTAATCGGGACTAGCGGGTCCTACAATGAGCAGTTCTTC.

The CDR3 sequence: CASSVAADPGMEQYF. DNA of the CDR3: TGTGCCAGTAGTGTCGCTGCCGACCCAGGTATGGAGCAGTACTTC. The chain recombines TRBV19 with TRBJ2-7; D is uncertain. The CDR3 extends over 15 amino acids. Looked up from germline, CDR1 is LNHDA and CDR2 is SQIVND (reference sequence). The germline V and J ends were trimmed by 5 bases and 7 bases, with 21 bases remaining between them. Full variable domain (outside the CDR3, taken from reference TRBV19 and TRBJ2-7): DGGITQSPKYLFRKEGQNVTLSCEQNLNHDAMYWYRQDPGQGLRLIYYSQIVNDFQKGDIAEGYSVSREKKESFPLTVTSAQKNPTAFYLCASSVAADPGMEQYFGPGTRLTVT.

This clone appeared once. CDR3 DNA: TGTGCCTGGGTTGGAAGCGGGATTTCACCCCTCCACTTT. As protein: CAWVGSGISPLHF. The chain recombines TRBV30 with TRBJ1-6; no definite D call. The CDR3 runs 13 residues. Per the germline V gene, CDR1 is GTSNPN and CDR2 is SVGIG (reference sequence). V was cut by 5 bases and J by 9 bases, with 14 bases left in between.

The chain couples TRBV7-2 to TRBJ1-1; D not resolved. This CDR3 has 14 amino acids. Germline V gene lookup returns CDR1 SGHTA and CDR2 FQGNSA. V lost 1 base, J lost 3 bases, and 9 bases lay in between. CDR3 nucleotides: TGTGCCAGCAGCTTAGTGGCAGCGGACACTGAAGCTTTCTTT. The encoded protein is CASSLVAADTEAFF.

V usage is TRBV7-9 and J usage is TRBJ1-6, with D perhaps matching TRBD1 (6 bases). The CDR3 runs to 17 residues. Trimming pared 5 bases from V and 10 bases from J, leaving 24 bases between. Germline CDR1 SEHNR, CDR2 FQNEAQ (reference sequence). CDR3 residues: CASSLGGGAGVGSPLHF. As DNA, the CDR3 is TGTGCCAGCAGCCTAGGAGGTGGGGCAGGGGTTGGGTCACCCCTCCACTTT.

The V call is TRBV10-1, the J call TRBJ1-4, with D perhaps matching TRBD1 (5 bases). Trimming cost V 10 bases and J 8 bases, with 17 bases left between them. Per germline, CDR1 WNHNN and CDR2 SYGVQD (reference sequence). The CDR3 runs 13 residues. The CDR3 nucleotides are TGCGCCAACCCGACAGTGAGGGAGGAAAAACTGTTTTTT. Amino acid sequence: CANPTVREEKLFF.

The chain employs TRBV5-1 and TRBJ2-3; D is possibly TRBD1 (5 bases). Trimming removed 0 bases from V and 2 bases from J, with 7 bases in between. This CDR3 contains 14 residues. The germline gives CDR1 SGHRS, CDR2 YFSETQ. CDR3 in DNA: TGCGCCAGCAGCTTGGGGGGCGCCACAGATACGCAGTATTTT. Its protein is CASSLGGATDTQYF.

The chain's CDR3 is CASSLGLADGGSTDTQYF. The CDR3 DNA reads TGTGCCAGCAGCTTAGGCCTGGCAGACGGGGGAAGCACAGATACGCAGTATTTT. The rearrangement joins TRBV7-7 to TRBJ2-3; possibly TRBD2 for D (6 bases). Germline CDR1 is SSHAT and CDR2 is FNYEAQ (reference sequence). V was clipped by 1 base and J by 0 bases, with 17 bases between them. CDR3 length: 18 residues.

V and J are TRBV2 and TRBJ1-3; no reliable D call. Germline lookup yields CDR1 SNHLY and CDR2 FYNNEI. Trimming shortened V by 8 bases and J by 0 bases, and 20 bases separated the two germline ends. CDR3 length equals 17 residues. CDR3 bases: TGTGCCAGCGTGGCAGGTAGCACCCCGCTCTCTGGAAACACCATATATTTT. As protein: CASVAGSTPLSGNTIYF. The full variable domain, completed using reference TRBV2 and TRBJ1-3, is EPEVTQTPSHQVTQMGQEVILRCVPISNHLYFYWYRQILGQKVEFLVSFYNNEISEKSEIFDDQFSVERPDGSNFTLKIRSTKLEDSAMYFCASVAGSTPLSGNTIYFGEGSWLTVV.

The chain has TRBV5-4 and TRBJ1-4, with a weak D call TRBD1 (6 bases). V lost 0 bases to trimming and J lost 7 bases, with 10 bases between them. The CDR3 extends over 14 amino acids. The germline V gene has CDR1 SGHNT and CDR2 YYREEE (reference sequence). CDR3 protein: CASSLDGGSEKLFF. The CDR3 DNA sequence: TGTGCCAGCAGCTTGGATGGGGGCAGTGAAAAACTGTTTTTT.